The 17 T cell receptor beta chains presented below share a single source sample, sequenced in a study of T-cell memory formation after mild COVID-19. Using its own MiXCR run on the 5' RACE reads, TCRdb lists one record per CDR3 protein. The sample holds under 300,000 distinct CDR3 sequences, around a tenth seen once. The sample comprised PBMCs or a T cell subset sorted from them (not recorded which). These receptors came from a man aged 18 to 30 who had mild COVID-19 (a few samples of this study predate the infection). Cell type and time point are not known.

The chain uses TRBV20-1 and TRBJ1-1, with D hard to call. CDR3 length: 13 residues. Trimming left V 5 bases short and J 6 bases short, with 16 bases between. Germline V CDR1 and CDR2: DFQATT, SNEGSKA (reference sequence). CDR3 protein: CSALPGGYPEAFF. The CDR3 coding sequence is TGCAGTGCTCTCCCTGGCGGGTACCCTGAAGCTTTCTTT.

This clonotype occurred many times. CDR3: CASRLWAGELFF. DNA of the CDR3: TGTGCCAGCAGGCTCTGGGCCGGGGAGCTGTTTTTT. The chain combines TRBV7-2 with TRBJ2-2, with D unclear. Trimming left V 6 bases short and J 6 bases short, with 8 bases between. The CDR3 extends over 12 amino acids. Germline V gives CDR1 SGHTA, CDR2 FQGNSA.

The table lists this clonotype with a few counts. The chain has TRBV5-1 and TRBJ2-3; D not resolved. The CDR3 is 15 residues long. The V end was cut by 0 bases, the J end by 5 bases, with 13 bases between. CDR1 and CDR2 from the germline V gene are SGHRS and YFSETQ. This CDR3 is CASSLAGFTVDTQYF. The CDR3 bases are TGCGCCAGCAGCTTGGCCGGTTTTACCGTAGATACGCAGTATTTT.

The chain uses TRBV4-3 and TRBJ1-1; D unresolved. Trimming left V 0 bases short and J 7 bases short, with 15 bases between. The CDR3 runs to 15 residues. Germline CDR1 LGHNA, CDR2 YSLEER. The CDR3 region is CASSQELLVPSEAFF. In DNA form, the CDR3 reads TGCGCCAGCAGCCAAGAACTCCTCGTTCCCAGTGAAGCTTTCTTT.

This clonotype appeared a few times. This sequence joins TRBV4-3 and TRBJ2-5; possible D gene TRBD1, 5 bases. With 0 bases removed from V and 5 bases from J, the gap between germline ends came to 10 bases. CDR3 length equals 14 residues. Per germline, CDR1 LGHNA and CDR2 YSLEER. The CDR3 DNA follows: TGCGCCAGCAGCCAAGACAGGGCACGCGAGACCCAGTACTTC. Its protein product is CASSQDRARETQYF.

This clonotype was seen a handful of times. V usage is TRBV7-9 and J usage is TRBJ2-5; 9 positions match TRBD1. The CDR3 has 16 amino acids. Germline CDR1 and CDR2: SEHNR and FQNEAQ (reference sequence). J was trimmed by 5 bases and V by 5 bases; bases with no gene match: 12. DNA of the CDR3: TGTGCCAGCAGCCCGCAGACAGGGGGGTTTGGGGAGACCCAGTACTTC. This encodes CASSPQTGGFGETQYF.

This clonotype turned up a few times. The chain joins TRBV9 to TRBJ2-3; D unclear. CDR3 size: 13 residues. The germline CDR1 and CDR2 sequences are SGDLS and YYNGEE. Trimming stripped 6 bases from V and 1 base from J, with 9 bases between. The CDR3 region is CASTPPRTDTQYF. The DNA for the CDR3 is TGTGCCAGCACCCCACCCCGCACAGATACGCAGTATTTT.

This clonotype was counted a few times. This sequence joins TRBV28 and TRBJ2-5; 7 bases agree with TRBD1. Germline CDR1 is MDHEN and CDR2 is SYDVKM. V dropped 6 bases and J dropped 5; count of bases not matched to a gene: 12. This CDR3 spans 15 amino acids. In DNA form, the CDR3 reads TGTGCCAGCAGGTTAAACCATGGGACAGTTGAGACCCAGTACTTC. Its translation is CASRLNHGTVETQYF. The full variable domain, completed using reference TRBV28 and TRBJ2-5, is DVKVTQSSRYLVKRTGEKVFLECVQDMDHENMFWYRQDPGLGLRLIYFSYDVKMKEKGDIPEGYSVSREKKERFSLILESASTNQTSMYLCASRLNHGTVETQYFGPGTRLLVL.

The chain has TRBV7-2 and TRBJ2-3, with 7 nucleotides matching TRBD2. J gave up 4 bases and V 5 bases, and 9 bases lay outside the gene matches. The CDR3 runs to 15 residues. Germline CDR1 is SGHTA and CDR2 is FQGNSA. CDR3 residues: CASSTLGSGSDTQYF. The DNA of the CDR3 is TGTGCCAGCAGCACCCTGGGTAGCGGGTCAGATACGCAGTATTTT.

CDR3 DNA sequence: TGTGCCAGCAGCGCCAGTGAAGGGTACACTGAAGCTTTCTTT. This codes for CASSASEGYTEAFF. The chain recombines TRBV7-6 with TRBJ1-1; D remains unclear. The V gene lost 5 bases and the J gene lost 3 bases, with 13 bases spanning the gap. From germline, CDR1 is SGHVS and CDR2 FNYEAQ. This CDR3 region has 14 residues. Variable domain in full (rest from reference TRBV7-6 and TRBJ1-1): GAGVSQSPRYKVTKRGQDVALRCDPISGHVSLYWYRQALGQGPEFLTYFNYEAQQDKSGLPNDRFSAERPEGSISTLTIQRTEQRDSAMYRCASSASEGYTEAFFGQGTRLTVV.

This clonotype was counted between two and nine times. The chain links TRBV5-4 to TRBJ2-3, with 12 bases that match TRBD2. The CDR3 loop spans 16 amino acids. Germline trimming cut 3 bases from V and 4 bases from J; bases unmatched to any gene: 6. Germline lookup yields CDR1 SGHNT and CDR2 YYREEE (reference sequence). The CDR3 is CASSSRLAGEADTQYF. As DNA, the CDR3 is TGTGCCAGCAGCTCCCGACTAGCGGGGGAAGCAGATACGCAGTATTTT.

The CDR3 sequence: CASSPVPGSYEQYF. The CDR3 nucleotides read TGTGCCAGCTCACCGGTCCCGGGATCCTACGAGCAGTACTTC. The chain combines TRBV18 with TRBJ2-7, with a tentative D call TRBD2 (5 bases). CDR1 and CDR2 from the germline V gene are KGHSH and LQKENI. V lost 3 bases and J lost 1, with 10 bases in between. This CDR3 has 14 amino acids. The full variable domain, rest sourced from reference TRBV18 and TRBJ2-7, is NAGVMQNPRHLVRRRGQEARLRCSPMKGHSHVYWYRQLPEEGLKFMVYLQKENIIDESGMPKERFSAEFPKEGPSILRIQQVVRGDSAAYFCASSPVPGSYEQYFGPGTRLTVT.

This clonotype showed up just a few times. The rearrangement links TRBV12-3 or TRBV12-4 to TRBJ1-1, with a tentative D call TRBD1 (6 bases). CDR3 size: 13 residues. V was pared by 7 bases and J by 2 bases, with 11 bases between. CDR3 sequence (DNA): TGTGCCAGCAATTGGGGGCGTAACACTGAAGCTTTCTTT. Translating it yields CASNWGRNTEAFF.

This chain joins TRBV6-2 or TRBV6-3 and TRBJ2-2; the D is unclear. The CDR3 contains 13 residues. The ends were cut back, 6 bases at V and 3 bases at J, with 8 bases in the middle. Germline loops: CDR1 MNHEY, CDR2 SVGEGT. In DNA, the CDR3 is TGTGCCAGCAGGGACCCTTACACCGGGGAGCTGTTTTTT. Protein product: CASRDPYTGELFF.

This clonotype was counted only a few times. This sequence joins TRBV5-1 and TRBJ2-2, with D tentatively TRBD2 (5 bases). The germline V gene has CDR1 SGHRS and CDR2 YFSETQ. Deletions cut 1 base from V and 5 bases from J, with 15 bases between. The CDR3 spans 16 residues. CDR3 loop: CASSLSPTGLTGELFF. CDR3 DNA: TGCGCCAGCAGCTTGAGCCCCACGGGGTTGACCGGGGAGCTGTTTTTT.

This clonotype occurred many times. Here the CDR3 reads CASSLAQATDTQYF. CDR3 bases: TGTGCCAGCAGCTTAGCACAGGCCACAGATACGCAGTATTTT. V is TRBV7-9 and J is TRBJ2-3, with TRBD1 as a possible D gene (5 bases). The CDR3 consists of 14 residues. Germline CDR1 reads SEHNR; CDR2 reads FQNEAQ (reference sequence). The V end was cut by 0 bases, the J end by 2 bases, with 6 bases between.

J is TRBJ2-3 and V is TRBV7-2; possibly TRBD1 or TRBD2 for D (5 bases each). Germline lookup yields CDR1 SGHTA and CDR2 FQGNSA. Trimming removed 2 bases at V and 2 bases at J, with 14 bases between. The CDR3 spans 16 residues. This chain's CDR3 is CASSLRSGRITDTQYF. In nucleotides, the CDR3 is TGTGCCAGCAGCTTAAGGTCGGGACGGATCACAGATACGCAGTATTTT.